A selection of T cell receptor beta chains follows, all from one sample in a study of sequential checkpoint blockade in melanoma. Profiling relied on immunoSEQ multiplex PCR, and the TCRdb table lists in-frame clones only, not all of them. The sample shows under 20,000 clones, around 73% of them seen only once. The sample consisted of CD8+ T cells sorted from blood (inferred from file names), taken from a patient given nivolumab and ipilimumab in sequence. The receptors were gathered from a human donor with melanoma. CDR3s include the opening cysteine and the closing phenylalanine or tryptophan. Each record gives: D gene, V gene, clone size, J gene, CDR3 DNA, CDR3 protein. D genes are given only for firm matches. A row's size may be missing; if present it is once, few, many or a size class.

NA	TRBV27	NA	TRBJ2-1	TGTGCCAGCAGTTTCCAGGGGTCCTACAATGAGCAGTTCTTC	CASSFQGSYNEQFF
NA	TRBV29-1	NA	TRBJ2-7	TGCAGCGTTGAAGATCAGACAAGGCAGTACTTC	CSVEDQTRQYF
TRBD2	TRBV13	NA	TRBJ2-7	TGTGCCAGCAGCCCAGGGAGGGGACTGAGCTCCTACGAGCAGTACTTC	CASSPGRGLSSYEQYF
TRBD1	TRBV27	NA	TRBJ2-7	TGTGCCAGCAGTTTAGGAAGGACAGGCCCCTACGAGCAGTACTTC	CASSLGRTGPYEQYF
TRBD1	TRBV6-5	once	TRBJ1-1	TGTGCCAGCAGTTACTCGGGTGACAGGGGGCTGACTGAAGCTTTCTTT	CASSYSGDRGLTEAFF
TRBD1	TRBV11-2	NA	TRBJ2-5	TGTGCCAGCAGCTTACCGGACAGGGGGACCCAGTACTTC	CASSLPDRGTQYF
NA	TRBV6-1	NA	TRBJ1-1	TGTGCCAGCAGTGAAAACACAGGCTTGAACACTGAAGCTTTCTTT	CASSENTGLNTEAFF
NA	TRBV4-2	NA	TRBJ1-2	TGTGCCAGCAGCCAGGGAGGTCCTGGCTACACCTTC	CASSQGGPGYTF
TRBD2	TRBV27	NA	TRBJ2-1	TGTGCCAGCAGTCCCCAAAGCGGGAGGGCCTACAATGAGCAGTTCTTC	CASSPQSGRAYNEQFF
NA	TRBV7-8	NA	TRBJ1-1	TGTGCCAGCAGTCCTTTGAACACTGAAGCTTTCTTT	CASSPLNTEAFF
NA	TRBV11-2	once	TRBJ2-7	TGTGCCAGCAGCATCTCCCAAGGAGGGCACTACGAGCAGTACTTC	CASSISQGGHYEQYF
TRBD2	TRBV9	NA	TRBJ2-6	TGTGCCAGCAACCATGGGGGGGGGAGTGGGGCCAACGTCCTGACTTTC	CASNHGGGSGANVLTF
NA	TRBV28	NA	TRBJ2-3	TGTGCCAGCAACTGGCAGGGTAGGTCAGATACGCAGTATTTT	CASNWQGRSDTQYF
NA	TRBV4-2	NA	TRBJ2-1	TGTGCCAGCAGCCAAGTCGGGAGTTGGCGTGATGAGCAGTTCTTC	CASSQVGSWRDEQFF
TRBD1	TRBV18	few	TRBJ2-7	TGTGCCAGCTCACCACCGCAGGGGGCGACCTACGAGCAGTACTTC	CASSPPQGATYEQYF